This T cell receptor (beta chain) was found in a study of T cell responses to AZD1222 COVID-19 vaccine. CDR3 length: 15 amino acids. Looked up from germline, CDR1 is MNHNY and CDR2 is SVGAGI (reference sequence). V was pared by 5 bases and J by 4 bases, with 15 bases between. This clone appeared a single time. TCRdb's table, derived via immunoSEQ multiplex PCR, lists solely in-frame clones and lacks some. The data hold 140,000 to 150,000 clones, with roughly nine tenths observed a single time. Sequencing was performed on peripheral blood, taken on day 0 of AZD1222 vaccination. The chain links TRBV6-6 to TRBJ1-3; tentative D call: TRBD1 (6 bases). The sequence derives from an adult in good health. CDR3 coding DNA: TGTGCCAGCAGTCCCCCCAGGGGATCAGGAAACACCATATATTTT. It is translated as CASSPPRGSGNTIYF.